A selection of T cell receptor beta chains follows, all from one sample in a study of Graves' ophthalmopathy and Graves' hyperthyroidism. TCRdb called the multiplex PCR reads again in MiXCR, with one record for every CDR3 protein. The sample has around 1,000,000 distinct CDR3 sequences; about two fifths are singletons. Input material: peripheral blood or thyroid tissue (not recorded which). These receptor sequences come from an adult man with Graves' hyperthyroidism. Each CDR3 is given with its conserved first and last residue. The D gene is left open where the match is weak.

>-|TRBJ2-2|TRBV2
CASIRANTGELFF
>-|TRBJ1-1|TRBV11-2
CASSRGISYTEAFF
>-|TRBJ2-7|TRBV20-1
CSADLGTYEQYF
>TRBD1|TRBJ1-2|TRBV20-1
CSALLSQGTDGYTF
>-|TRBJ1-1|TRBV7-2
CASSEVTGAKGEAFF
>TRBD1|TRBJ2-7|TRBV7-3
CASSQSGQGAEQYF
>-|TRBJ2-7|TRBV2
CASSDAGSSYEQYF
>TRBD2|TRBJ2-5|TRBV7-2
CASSPKVLAVGTLKETQYF
>TRBD1|TRBJ2-7|TRBV5-1
CASSFSTGTYEQYF
>-|TRBJ2-7|TRBV7-2
CASSLTQGPTYEQYF
>-|TRBJ2-7|TRBV10-3
CAARGGMNEQYF
>-|TRBJ1-2|TRBV3-1
CASSHLAGAYGYTF
>-|TRBJ1-4|TRBV7-9
CASSSSGEKLFF
>TRBD1|TRBJ1-5|TRBV2
CASQGQGNQPQHF
>-|TRBJ1-2|TRBV6-1
CASSLGQGTFYGYTF
>-|TRBJ2-5|TRBV10-2
CASTTGGMGETQYF